What follows are 6 T cell receptor beta chains derived from one specimen sequenced in a study of cytomegalovirus exposure and HLA in healthy donors. With 60 Vbeta and 13 Jbeta primers, the PCR was carried out. Only in-frame clones appear in the TCRdb table, and some are missing; sequencing was by immunoSEQ multiplex PCR. The repertoire has 150,000 to 200,000 clones, roughly 72% of them found once; the top ten carry approximately 1%. Sequencing was done on a sample of PBMCs. The receptors derive from a woman in her thirties or forties in good health and CMV-seronegative.

The sample holds a few counts of this clone. This rearrangement joins TRBV5-6 to TRBJ2-3, with TRBD1 matching over 7 bases. V shed 1 base, J shed 5 bases, and the junction held 13 bases outside the gene matches. Germline V CDR1 and CDR2: SGHDT, YYEEEE. The CDR3 contains 17 residues. For the CDR3, the DNA is TGTGCCAGCAGCTTGAGACGAAGACAGGGTGAATTAGATACGCAGTATTTT. Its protein is CASSLRRRQGELDTQYF. Using reference TRBV5-6 and TRBJ2-3 for the parts outside the CDR3, the full variable domain is DAGVTQSPTHLIKTRGQQVTLRCSPKSGHDTVSWYQQALGQGPQFIFQYYEEEERQRGNFPDRFSGHQFPNYSSELNVNALLLGDSALYLCASSLRRRQGELDTQYFGPGTRLTVL.

The genes are TRBV5-8 and TRBJ2-2; 8 bases fit TRBD2. This CDR3 has 15 residues. Germline V CDR1 and CDR2: SGHTS, YDEGEE. V shed 4 bases, J shed 6 bases, and the junction held 8 bases outside the gene matches. CDR3 protein: CASSGGSGRAGELFF. The CDR3 DNA sequence: TGTGCCAGCAGCGGGGGGAGCGGGAGAGCCGGGGAGCTGTTTTTT. Complete variable domain (other parts from reference TRBV5-8 and TRBJ2-2): EAGVTQSPTHLIKTRGQQATLRCSPISGHTSVYWYQQALGLGLQFLLWYDEGEERNRGNFPPRFSGRQFPNYSSELNVNALELEDSALYLCASSGGSGRAGELFFGEGSRLTVL.

The CDR3 bases are TGTGCCAGCAGCGTAGGGGGGGGGAGAGACACTGAAGCTTTCTTT. It translates to CASSVGGGRDTEAFF. The rearrangement links TRBV9 to TRBJ1-1; a possible D gene is TRBD1 (5 bases). V dropped 0 bases and J dropped 3 bases, with 12 bases sitting between them. Germline V gives CDR1 SGDLS, CDR2 YYNGEE. The CDR3 runs to 15 residues. Full variable domain (outside the CDR3, taken from reference TRBV9 and TRBJ1-1): DSGVTQTPKHLITATGQRVTLRCSPRSGDLSVYWYQQSLDQGLQFLIQYYNGEERAKGNILERFSAQQFPDLHSELNLSSLELGDSALYFCASSVGGGRDTEAFFGQGTRLTVV.

The rearrangement links TRBV6-1 to TRBJ1-1; 8 bases match TRBD1. The CDR3 runs to 15 residues. From germline, CDR1 is MNHNS and CDR2 SASEGT. Trimming took 5 bases from V and 4 from J; bases not matched to a gene: 9. CDR3 in amino acids: CASSQGQGKATEAFF. CDR3 bases: TGTGCCAGCAGTCAAGGACAGGGAAAAGCCACTGAAGCTTTCTTT.

This sequence joins TRBV11-3 and TRBJ2-4, with D perhaps matching TRBD1 (5 bases). CDR1 is SGHNT, CDR2 YENEEA, per germline. Deletions cut 5 bases from V and 2 bases from J, with 13 bases between. This CDR3 comprises 15 residues. CDR3 in amino acids: CASSPREGTKNIQYF. CDR3 bases: TGTGCCAGCAGCCCCAGGGAAGGAACCAAAAACATTCAGTACTTC.

There are a few counts of this clone. The genes are TRBV28 and TRBJ2-7, with 9 bases that match TRBD1. Germline V gene data show CDR1 as MDHEN and CDR2 as SYDVKM. This CDR3 contains 14 residues. Losses at the gene ends were 3 bases for V and 3 bases for J; bases not matched to a gene: 3. CDR3 bases: TGTGCCAGCAGTTTTGGGGGACAGGGCTACGAGCAGTACTTC. This encodes CASSFGGQGYEQYF.